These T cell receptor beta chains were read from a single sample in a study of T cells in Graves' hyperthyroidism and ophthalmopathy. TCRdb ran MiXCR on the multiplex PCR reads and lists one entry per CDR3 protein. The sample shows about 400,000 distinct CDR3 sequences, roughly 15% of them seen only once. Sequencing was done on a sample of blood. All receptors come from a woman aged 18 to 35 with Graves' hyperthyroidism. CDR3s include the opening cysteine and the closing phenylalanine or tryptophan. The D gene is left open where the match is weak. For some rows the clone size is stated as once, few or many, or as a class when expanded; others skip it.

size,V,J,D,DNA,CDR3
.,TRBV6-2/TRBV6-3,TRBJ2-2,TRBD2,TGTGCCAGCTCCGGGACTAGAATGAACACCGGGGAGCTGTTTTTT,CASSGTRMNTGELFF
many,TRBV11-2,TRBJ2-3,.,TGTGCCAGCAGCTTAGGACAGGTCACAGATACGCAGTATTTT,CASSLGQVTDTQYF
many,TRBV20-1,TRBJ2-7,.,TGCAGTGCTAGTCCCGGGCACGAGCAGTACTTC,CSASPGHEQYF
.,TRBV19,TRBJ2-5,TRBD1,TGTGCCAGTAATCCAGGGGGCCCTCAAGAGACCCAGTACTTC,CASNPGGPQETQYF
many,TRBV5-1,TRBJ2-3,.,TGCGCCAGCAGACCCCGCCGTACCGGGGGCGGTGCAGATACGCAGTATTTT,CASRPRRTGGGADTQYF
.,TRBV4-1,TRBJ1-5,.,TGCGCCAGCAGCCAAGAGGGGGGCCAGGGCGCTAATCAGCCCCAGCATTTT,CASSQEGGQGANQPQHF
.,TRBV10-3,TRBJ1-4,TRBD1,TGTGCCATCAGACCGGGACAGGGGGATGAAAAACTGTTTTTT,CAIRPGQGDEKLFF
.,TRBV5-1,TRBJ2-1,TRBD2,TGCGCCAGCAGCTTTCAGCGGGAGCGCGGTGAGCAGTTCTTC,CASSFQRERGEQFF
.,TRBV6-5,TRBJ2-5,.,TGTGCCAGCAGTTACGCGGGGTTGGAGACCCAGTACTTC,CASSYAGLETQYF
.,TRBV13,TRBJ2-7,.,TGTGCCAGCAGCTTAGTACGGGAATCATCCTCCTACGAGCAGTACTTC,CASSLVRESSSYEQYF
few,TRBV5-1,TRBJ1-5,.,TGCGCCAGCAGCTTGCTTTCCCCAGGCCATCAGCCCCAGCATTTT,CASSLLSPGHQPQHF
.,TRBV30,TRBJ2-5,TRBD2,TGTGCCTGGAGTGTATCCCCTAGCGGGAAGGAGACCCAGTACTTC,CAWSVSPSGKETQYF
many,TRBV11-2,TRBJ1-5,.,TGTGCCAGCAGCTTACAGGGGAACAATCAGCCCCAGCATTTT,CASSLQGNNQPQHF
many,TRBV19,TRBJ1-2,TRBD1,TGTGCCAGTAATGGACAGGACCCTAACTATGGCTACACCTTC,CASNGQDPNYGYTF
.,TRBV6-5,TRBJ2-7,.,TGTGCCAGCAGTCACCGGGACGGAGTTTGGGACGAGCAGTACTTC,CASSHRDGVWDEQYF
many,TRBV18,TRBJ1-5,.,TGTGCCAGCTCACAGTTCGAAAGCTACAATCAGCCCCAGCATTTT,CASSQFESYNQPQHF
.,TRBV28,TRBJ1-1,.,TGTGCCAGCGTCTTGCAGGCTGAAGCTTTCTTT,CASVLQAEAFF
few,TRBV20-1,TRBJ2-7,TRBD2,TGCAGTGCCCTAGAGTCTAGCGGGAGAGGGGGAATGATATACGAGCAGTACTTC,CSALESSGRGGMIYEQYF
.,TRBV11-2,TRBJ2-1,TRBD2,TGTGCCAGCAGCACCAGCGGGAATTATGAGCAGTTCTTC,CASSTSGNYEQFF
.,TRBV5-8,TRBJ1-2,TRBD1,TGTGCCAGCAGCTGGACAGGGAGGGACTATGGCTACACCTTC,CASSWTGRDYGYTF
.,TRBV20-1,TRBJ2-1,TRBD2,TGCAGTGCTAGAGACGCCGGGACTAGCGTGACGATGGATGAGCAGTTCTTC,CSARDAGTSVTMDEQFF
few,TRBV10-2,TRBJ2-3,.,TGCGCCAGCGGGGACGATGCGCAGTATTTT,CASGDDAQYF
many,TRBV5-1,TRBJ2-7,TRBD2,TGCGCCAGCAGTGTGTCTAGCGGAACCTACGAGCAGTACTTC,CASSVSSGTYEQYF
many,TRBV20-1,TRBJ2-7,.,TGCAGTGCTAGTCCATCTGTCGGCGGGACCTACGAGCAGTACTTC,CSASPSVGGTYEQYF
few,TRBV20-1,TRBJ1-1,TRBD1,TGCAGTGCTAGAGCCATGAGTACAGGGGCCACTGAAGCTTTCTTT,CSARAMSTGATEAFF
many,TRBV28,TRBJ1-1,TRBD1,TGTGCCAGCAGTTCCGGGACAGTTGCCTTTGAAGCTTTCTTT,CASSSGTVAFEAFF
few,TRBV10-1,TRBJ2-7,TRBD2,TGCGCCATCGAGGAGACTAGCGCCCACGGGGAGCAGTACTTC,CAIEETSAHGEQYF
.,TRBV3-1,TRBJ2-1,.,TGTGCCAGCAGCCCCAGGGCTGGGCGGAACAACAATGAGCAGTTCTTC,CASSPRAGRNNNEQFF
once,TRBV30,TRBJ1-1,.,TGTGCCTGGGAGGGGATGAACACTGAAGCTTTCTTT,CAWEGMNTEAFF
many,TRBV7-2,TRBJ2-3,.,TGTGCCAGCAGCTTAAGGCCGGCACTAAACACAGATACGCAGTATTTT,CASSLRPALNTDTQYF
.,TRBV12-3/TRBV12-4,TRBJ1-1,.,TGTGCCAGCAGTTTATTATCGGCGGCGAACACTGAAGCTTTCTTT,CASSLLSAANTEAFF
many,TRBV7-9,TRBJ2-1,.,TGTGCCAGCAGGCCGACTAAATCGTTCTTCAATGAGCAGTTCTTC,CASRPTKSFFNEQFF
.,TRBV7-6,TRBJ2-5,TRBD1,TGTGCCAGCAGCACATCCCAACAGGGGTTGGAGACCCAGTACTTC,CASSTSQQGLETQYF
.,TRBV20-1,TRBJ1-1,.,TGCAGTGCTAGAGTCAGGGAACTGAACACTGAAGCTTTCTTT,CSARVRELNTEAFF
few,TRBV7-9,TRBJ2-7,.,TGTGCCAGCAGCTTAGTTGCCGGCGGGTCAGGGCCGACGGACGAGCAGTACTTC,CASSLVAGGSGPTDEQYF
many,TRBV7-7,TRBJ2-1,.,TGTGCTAGCAGCTTAGACCAGCGGCAATACAATGAGCAGTTCTTC,CASSLDQRQYNEQFF
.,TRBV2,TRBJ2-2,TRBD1,TGTGCCAGCAGTGATGGGCAGGGGGCCGGCGGGGAGCTGTTTTTT,CASSDGQGAGGELFF
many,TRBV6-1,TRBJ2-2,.,TGTGCCAGCAAGACAACCGCGAACACCGGGGAGCTGTTTTTT,CASKTTANTGELFF
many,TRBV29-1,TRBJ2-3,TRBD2,TGCAGCGTTGATTTACTAGCGGGAGGTGGAGATACGCAGTATTTT,CSVDLLAGGGDTQYF
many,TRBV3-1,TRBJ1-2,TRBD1,TGTGCCAGCAGCCCCGGACAGGGCCCCAACTATGGCTACACCTTC,CASSPGQGPNYGYTF
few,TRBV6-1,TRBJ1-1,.,TGTGCCAGCCAAGCGTCCCGGACGACAGTATGGAGCACTGAAGCTTTCTTT,CASQASRTTVWSTEAFF
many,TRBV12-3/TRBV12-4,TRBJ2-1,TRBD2,TGTGCCAGCAGTGGGACTAGGCCCCTTTACAATGAGCAGTTCTTC,CASSGTRPLYNEQFF
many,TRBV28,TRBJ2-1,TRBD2,TGTGCCAGCAGGAAGCGGGAGTCTGCCCATGAGCAGTTCTTC,CASRKRESAHEQFF
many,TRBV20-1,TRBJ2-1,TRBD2,TGCAGTGCTAGAGATTCCCAGCGGGGGCGGAATGAGCAGTTCTTC,CSARDSQRGRNEQFF
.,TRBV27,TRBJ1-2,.,TGTGCCAGCAGTTTATTAGCCGGGTCGAACTATGGCTACACCTTC,CASSLLAGSNYGYTF